This T cell receptor (beta chain) was captured by sequencing in a study of technical replicates of blood from several donors. The germline V gene encodes CDR1 SGHRS and CDR2 YFSETQ. The V gene end was trimmed by 3 bases and the J gene end by 6 bases; junction bases not matched to a gene: 8. The CDR3 is made up of 15 amino acids. Assay used: immunoSEQ multiplex PCR; TCRdb lists only in-frame clones, some missing. Among 60,000 or so clones, around nine tenths were seen once, and the ten largest hold roughly 5.2%. The V gene is TRBV5-1, the J gene TRBJ1-2; 10 bases are a match to TRBD1. This TCR was sampled from a human donor in good health. Some clones in this sample may be carry-over from other donors' samples. The sample comprised PBMCs. The CDR3 here is CASSSGTGDTNGYTF. CDR3 coding DNA: TGCGCCAGCAGCTCGGGGACAGGGGACACCAATGGCTACACCTTC.